This T cell receptor beta chain derives from a study of cytomegalovirus exposure and HLA in healthy donors. Primers included in the PCR were 60 Vbeta and 13 Jbeta primers. Assay: immunoSEQ multiplex PCR; the TCRdb copy retains only in-frame clones and omits some. This table holds more than 95,000 clones. The J segment lost 5 bases and the V segment lost 6 bases, leaving 5 bases of the junction unmatched. The CDR3 runs 15 residues. Germline V gene lookup returns CDR1 LNHDA and CDR2 SQIVND (reference sequence). Sequences were obtained from PBMCs. This clonotype was obtained from a man aged 18 to 29 in good health and CMV-seronegative. V and J are TRBV19 and TRBJ2-2; 11 positions match TRBD1. CDR3 DNA: TGTGCCAGTAGCAGGACAGGGGGCCGAACCGGGGAGCTGTTTTTT. It yields the protein CASSRTGGRTGELFF.